This is a list of T cell receptor beta chains from one sample in a study of cytomegalovirus exposure and HLA in healthy donors. Repertoires were generated with immunoSEQ multiplex PCR, while TCRdb's copy carries only in-frame clones and drops some. The sample lists about 94,000 clones, around 76% occurring once. The specimen was PBMCs. Receptor source: a man in his forties in good health and CMV-seropositive. CDR3s include the opening cysteine and the closing phenylalanine or tryptophan. The D gene is left open where the match is weak. Clone size is shown for a subset of rows, as once, few, many or a class of expanded clone.

V,length,size,D,J,CDR3,DNA
TRBV11-1,14,once,.,TRBJ2-7,CASSADPRGYEQYF,TGTGCCAGCAGCGCAGACCCACGGGGCTACGAGCAGTACTTC
TRBV29-1,14,.,TRBD1,TRBJ2-7,CSVHTRDSSYEQYF,TGCAGCGTTCACACCCGGGACAGCTCCTACGAGCAGTACTTC
TRBV9,16,.,TRBD1,TRBJ2-1,CASSESTGIGGHEQFF,TGTGCCAGCAGCGAGTCGACAGGGATCGGTGGGCATGAGCAGTTCTTC
TRBV11-2,16,.,TRBD1,TRBJ1-1,CASSIPGQGPNTEAFF,TGTGCCAGCAGCATACCGGGACAGGGGCCGAACACTGAAGCTTTCTTT
TRBV7-2,17,.,TRBD2,TRBJ2-2,CASSPSGGLSDTGELFF,TGTGCCAGCAGCCCTAGCGGGGGTCTTTCCGACACCGGGGAGCTGTTTTTT
TRBV9,14,.,TRBD1,TRBJ1-2,CASSVDGQGLGYTF,TGTGCCAGCAGCGTAGATGGACAGGGGCTTGGCTACACCTTC
TRBV9,17,.,TRBD2,TRBJ2-1,CASSQLAGGPTYNEQFF,TGTGCCAGCAGTCAACTAGCGGGGGGACCTACCTACAATGAGCAGTTCTTC
TRBV7-4,16,.,.,TRBJ1-5,CASSLVLVMTDQPQHF,TGTGCCAGCAGCTTAGTTCTAGTCATGACAGATCAGCCCCAGCATTTT
TRBV11-2,12,.,.,TRBJ1-2,CASSLGGGGYTF,TGTGCCAGCAGCTTAGGCGGGGGCGGCTACACCTTC
TRBV7-2,17,few,TRBD2,TRBJ2-3,CASSFTQLAGSPDTQYF,TGTGCCAGCAGCTTCACACAACTAGCGGGCAGCCCAGATACGCAGTATTTT
TRBV29-1,14,.,TRBD1,TRBJ1-4,CSVLGGQDNEKLFF,TGCAGCGTTCTCGGGGGACAGGATAATGAAAAACTGTTTTTT
TRBV18,14,.,.,TRBJ2-7,CASSPVRGNDEQYF,TGTGCCAGCTCACCCGTCAGGGGAAACGACGAGCAGTACTTC
TRBV10-3,13,.,TRBD2,TRBJ2-3,CAGHSGRGDTQYF,TGTGCCGGACATAGCGGGAGAGGCGATACGCAGTATTTT
TRBV4-2,16,.,TRBD1,TRBJ1-2,CASSQELLGQGPGYTF,TGTGCCAGCAGCCAAGAGTTATTGGGACAGGGGCCTGGCTACACCTTC
TRBV5-6,17,.,.,TRBJ2-7,CASSLGFRGTSSYEQYF,TGTGCCAGCAGCTTGGGTTTTCGAGGGACTTCTTCCTACGAGCAGTACTTC
TRBV7-9,16,.,TRBD2,TRBJ2-3,CASSSPRGLALDTQYF,TGTGCCAGCAGCTCCCCCCGGGGACTAGCGTTAGATACGCAGTATTTT
TRBV7-6,16,.,TRBD2,TRBJ2-3,CASSLATSGAKDTQYF,TGTGCCAGCAGCTTGGCGACTAGCGGGGCGAAAGATACGCAGTATTTT
TRBV10-1,15,.,TRBD2,TRBJ2-5,CASRVAGDIRRTQYF,TGCGCCAGCAGGGTAGCGGGAGATATCAGGAGGACCCAGTACTTC
TRBV28,15,.,TRBD2,TRBJ2-1,CASSRISGSVNEQFF,TGTGCCAGCAGTCGGATTAGCGGGAGTGTCAATGAGCAGTTCTTC
TRBV5-4,12,once,.,TRBJ1-1,CASSPRGGEAFF,TGTGCCAGCAGCCCTCGGGGGGGTGAAGCTTTCTTT
TRBV6-1,15,.,TRBD1,TRBJ2-5,CASRPTGGRQETQYF,TGTGCCAGCAGACCCACAGGGGGTCGGCAAGAGACCCAGTACTTC
TRBV2,14,.,TRBD1,TRBJ1-2,CASSAATGVGGYTF,TGTGCCAGCAGTGCCGCGACAGGGGTGGGAGGCTACACCTTC
TRBV7-8,16,.,TRBD2,TRBJ2-3,CASSRPGGGTSDTQYF,TGTGCCAGCAGCCGCCCGGGAGGGGGGACCTCTGATACGCAGTATTTT
TRBV5-1,12,few,.,TRBJ2-5,CASGEVQETQYF,TGCGCCAGCGGGGAGGTCCAAGAGACCCAGTACTTC
TRBV6-5,15,.,TRBD1,TRBJ2-7,CASSYQGQGAYEQYF,TGTGCCAGCAGTTACCAGGGACAGGGGGCCTACGAGCAGTACTTC
TRBV5-8,17,.,TRBD2,TRBJ2-5,CASSVGLAGGTQETQYF,TGTGCCAGCAGCGTGGGACTAGCGGGGGGAACCCAAGAGACCCAGTACTTC
TRBV19,15,.,.,TRBJ1-5,CASNDRGQPNQPQHF,TGTGCCAGTAACGACCGAGGACAGCCTAATCAGCCCCAGCATTTT
TRBV27,15,.,TRBD1,TRBJ1-5,CASSSLGQSNQPQHF,TGTGCCAGCAGTTCACTGGGACAGTCAAATCAGCCCCAGCATTTT
TRBV2,15,.,TRBD1,TRBJ1-3,CASSAGTGYGNTIYF,TGTGCCAGCAGTGCCGGGACAGGGTACGGAAACACCATATATTTT
TRBV5-1,14,.,TRBD2,TRBJ2-3,CASSPPLAGGQQYF,TGCGCCAGCAGCCCCCCACTAGCGGGGGGGCAGCAGTATTTT
TRBV4-2,15,.,TRBD1,TRBJ2-7,CASSEGLAGGYEQYF,TGTGCCAGCAGCGAGGGGTTGGCAGGGGGATACGAGCAGTACTTC
TRBV28,12,.,TRBD2,TRBJ2-4,CASSPLANIQYF,TGTGCCAGCAGCCCACTAGCGAACATTCAGTACTTC
TRBV4-1,14,once,TRBD1,TRBJ1-2,CASSQVKDREGYTF,TGCGCCAGCAGCCAAGTAAAGGACAGGGAAGGCTACACCTTC
TRBV7-9,13,.,.,TRBJ1-2,CASSLDGGYGYTF,TGTGCCAGCAGCCTAGACGGTGGCTATGGCTACACCTTC
TRBV18,16,few,.,TRBJ2-1,CASSDKRGRVGNEQFF,TGTGCCAGCTCAGATAAAAGGGGGAGAGTGGGCAATGAGCAGTTCTTC
TRBV5-1,15,.,.,TRBJ1-3,CASSDRDYFTVTIYF,TGCGCCAGCAGCGACCGGGACTACTTTACGGTGACCATATATTTT
TRBV6-1,17,.,.,TRBJ1-6,CASSGLDWSSYNSPLHF,TGTGCCAGCAGTGGGTTGGACTGGAGCTCCTATAATTCACCCCTCCACTTT
TRBV28,13,.,.,TRBJ1-1,CASSLAVDTEAFF,TGTGCCAGCAGTTTGGCGGTGGACACTGAAGCTTTCTTT
TRBV4-2,18,.,TRBD2,TRBJ2-3,CASSPRLAILESTDTQYF,TGTGCCAGCAGCCCCCGACTAGCAATCCTTGAGTCCACAGATACGCAGTATTTT
TRBV6-5,16,.,TRBD1,TRBJ1-3,CASSWGQLSSGNTIYF,TGTGCCAGCAGTTGGGGACAGCTTAGCTCTGGAAACACCATATATTTT
TRBV9,17,.,TRBD2,TRBJ2-3,CASSLQGTSGTPDTQYF,TGTGCCAGCAGCCTCCAAGGGACTAGCGGGACGCCAGATACGCAGTATTTT
TRBV7-2,14,.,TRBD2,TRBJ2-1,CASGLERTSGEQFF,TGTGCCAGCGGACTCGAGAGGACTAGTGGTGAGCAGTTCTTC
TRBV19,14,.,.,TRBJ1-1,CASSIRGGNTEAFF,TGTGCCAGTAGTATCCGGGGGGGGAACACTGAAGCTTTCTTT
TRBV10-2,13,.,TRBD1,TRBJ2-7,CASNRDRGYEQYF,TGCGCCAGCAACCGGGACAGGGGGTACGAGCAGTACTTC
TRBV7-2,14,.,TRBD1,TRBJ2-1,CASSPSGPGQGRFF,TGTGCCAGCAGCCCCTCTGGACCGGGACAGGGAAGATTCTTC
TRBV5-1,16,.,TRBD2,TRBJ2-3,CASSSSGGTYTDTQYF,TGCGCCAGCAGCTCCTCGGGAGGGACTTACACAGATACGCAGTATTTT
TRBV7-9,16,.,.,TRBJ1-4,CSSSPGGGERGEKLFF,TGTTCCAGCAGCCCCGGAGGAGGGGAGAGAGGTGAAAAACTGTTTTTT
TRBV5-1,14,once,.,TRBJ2-7,CASSLGQGEREQYF,TGCGCCAGCAGCTTGGGCCAGGGTGAGAGAGAGCAGTACTTC